This TCR beta chain was found in a study of cytomegalovirus exposure and HLA in healthy donors. This clone was counted only a few times. The target antigen is unknown. Germline V gives CDR1 SGHAT, CDR2 FQNNGV. This CDR3 region has 15 residues. The V end lost 4 bases, the J end lost 4 bases, and 16 bases lay between the germline ends. Use of 60 Vbeta and 13 Jbeta primers characterized the PCR. Only in-frame clones appear in the TCRdb table, and some are missing; sequencing was by immunoSEQ multiplex PCR. Among fewer than 250,000 clones listed, 65% to 75% were seen once. Study-wide points: Most subjects' HLA-A and HLA-B alleles were reportedly predicted from TCR beta sequences.

The chain couples TRBV11-2 to TRBJ1-2; tentatively, D is TRBD1 (6 bases). Sequencing was done on a sample of PBMCs. The TCR originated in a man under 40 in good health and CMV-seropositive. The CDR3 protein is CASSSDPQGPYGYTF. As DNA, the CDR3 is TGTGCCAGCAGCTCCGATCCACAGGGCCCCTATGGCTACACCTTC.